The 20 T cell receptor beta chains below were found in one sample sequenced in a study of T-cell memory formation after mild COVID-19. TCRdb re-called the 5' RACE reads with MiXCR, one entry per CDR3 protein. The table includes 470,000 or so distinct CDR3 sequences, roughly 25% detected once. The specimen was PBMCs or a T cell subset sorted from them (not recorded which). These receptors were obtained from an adult woman who had mild COVID-19 (a few samples of this study predate the infection). Cell type and time point are not known.

This clonotype turned up a few times. This chain links TRBV29-1 with TRBJ2-7, with 7 bases lining up with TRBD2. Germline loops: CDR1 SQVTM, CDR2 ANQGSEA. With V trimmed by 5 bases and J by 4 bases, 5 bases remained unmatched. This CDR3 is built from 12 residues. In DNA, the CDR3 is TGCAGCGTTAGAGGGGACTATTACGAGCAGTACTTC. This encodes CSVRGDYYEQYF.

The rearrangement uses TRBV6-6 and TRBJ1-2; tentative D call: TRBD1 (6 bases). The CDR3 is made up of 17 amino acids. Trimming removed 6 bases at V and 8 bases at J, with 28 bases between. Looked up from germline, CDR1 is MNHNY and CDR2 is SVGAGI (reference sequence). CDR3: CASRLEVGANAPEGYTF. DNA for the CDR3: TGTGCCAGCAGGCTGGAAGTGGGGGCAAACGCTCCGGAGGGCTACACCTTC.

V usage is TRBV5-1 and J usage is TRBJ1-1; D is undetermined. With 0 bases removed from V and 0 bases from J, the gap between germline ends came to 6 bases. This CDR3 is 14 amino acids long. Germline-derived CDR1 and CDR2 are SGHRS and YFSETQ. Written as DNA, the CDR3 is TGCGCCAGCAGCTTGGTCAGAATGAACACTGAAGCTTTCTTT. This codes for CASSLVRMNTEAFF. The variable domain in full, with the rest retrieved from reference TRBV5-1 and TRBJ1-1, is KAGVTQTPRYLIKTRGQQVTLSCSPISGHRSVSWYQQTPGQGLQFLFEYFSETQRNKGNFPGRFSGRQFSNSRSEMNVSTLELGDSALYLCASSLVRMNTEAFFGQGTRLTVV.

The rearrangement uses TRBV7-2 and TRBJ2-7; D perhaps matches TRBD2 (6 bases). CDR1 and CDR2 from the germline V gene are SGHTA and FQGNSA. Trimming removed 3 bases at V and 3 bases at J, with 21 bases between. The CDR3 has 17 residues. In nucleotides, the CDR3 is TGTGCCAGCAGCTTCCCTCCCCGGGAGACCATCATCTACGAGCAGTACTTC. It translates to CASSFPPRETIIYEQYF.

The chain combines TRBV20-1 with TRBJ2-7, with D maybe TRBD2 (6 bases). Germline V gene lookup returns CDR1 DFQATT and CDR2 SNEGSKA (reference sequence). The V end lost 3 bases, the J end lost 0 bases, and 24 bases lay between the germline ends. The CDR3 is made up of 18 amino acids. CDR3 loop: CSARRRGVGTGTSYEQYF. The CDR3 DNA reads as TGCAGTGCTAGGCGGCGGGGAGTGGGGACCGGGACCTCCTACGAGCAGTACTTC.

V and J are TRBV24-1 and TRBJ1-1, with TRBD1 identical over 8 bases. Germline trimming cut 7 bases from V and 3 bases from J; bases unmatched to any gene: 9. Germline loops: CDR1 KGHDR, CDR2 SFDVKD. There are 15 residues in the CDR3. CDR3 DNA: TGTGCCACCAGCCCCGGACAGGGAGAGGACACTGAAGCTTTCTTT. As protein: CATSPGQGEDTEAFF.

The chain employs TRBV6-2 or TRBV6-3 and TRBJ2-7; 8 nucleotides agree with TRBD2. From germline, CDR1 is MNHEY and CDR2 SVGEGT. The CDR3 totals 12 residues. J lost 12 bases, V lost 0 bases, and 4 bases had no gene match. The chain's CDR3 is CASSYSSGTPYF. The DNA of the CDR3 is TGTGCCAGCAGTTACTCTAGCGGGACTCCGTACTTC.

The genes are TRBV7-3 and TRBJ2-1; the match to TRBD2 covers 11 bases. CDR3 length: 15 residues. Germline values: CDR1 SGHTA, CDR2 FQGTGA. V was pared by 8 bases and J by 9 bases, with 12 bases of the junction left unmatched. CDR3: CASSLAGGGNSEQFF. Here the CDR3 DNA reads TGTGCCAGCTCATTAGCGGGAGGGGGTAACAGTGAGCAGTTCTTC.

V and J are TRBV12-3 or TRBV12-4 and TRBJ2-1; tentatively, D is TRBD1 (5 bases). V shed 3 bases and J shed 0 bases, with 12 bases lying between them. There are 16 residues in the CDR3. The CDR3 nucleotides read TGTGCCAGCAGTTTTCTCGGACACAGCTCCTACAATGAGCAGTTCTTC. It codes for CASSFLGHSSYNEQFF.

The table lists this clonotype with a few counts. V gene TRBV6-5 combines with J gene TRBJ2-5; tentatively, D is TRBD2 (6 bases). The CDR3 runs to 14 residues. Germline V lookup: CDR1 MNHEY, CDR2 SVGAGI. V lost 3 bases to trimming and J lost 5 bases, with 13 bases between them. The CDR3 bases are TGTGCCAGCAGTTATGGAGGGGCAGCGGAGACCCAGTACTTC. This codes for CASSYGGAAETQYF.

The J gene is TRBJ2-3, the V gene TRBV12-3 or TRBV12-4, with 10 positions matching TRBD1. V gave up 5 bases and J gave up 6 bases; unmatched junction bases: 17. The CDR3 contains 18 residues. The CDR3 sequence is CASSLTPGQGRPSDTQYF. The CDR3 region has the DNA TGTGCCAGCAGTCTAACTCCGGGACAGGGGCGACCCAGTGATACGCAGTATTTT.

The chain links TRBV30 to TRBJ2-2, with 7 bases lining up with TRBD2. The ends lost 1 base at V and 3 bases at J; junction bases unmatched: 8. This CDR3 contains 16 residues. From germline, CDR1 is GTSNPN and CDR2 SVGIG (reference sequence). The CDR3 loop reads CAWSAGLGGDTGELFF. In DNA form, the CDR3 reads TGTGCCTGGAGTGCAGGCTTGGGGGGGGACACCGGGGAGCTGTTTTTT.

This clonotype came up a few times. CDR3 nucleotide sequence: TGCGCCAGCAGCTCCGGGACAGGGGTACGGTCACCCCTCCACTTT. Translating it yields CASSSGTGVRSPLHF. The chain couples TRBV5-1 to TRBJ1-6; 10 nucleotides align to TRBD1. This CDR3 region has 15 residues. Germline V CDR1 and CDR2: SGHRS, YFSETQ. Trimming at V came to 3 bases and at J to 10 bases, leaving 7 bases not matched to a gene.

This rearrangement joins TRBV7-9 to TRBJ2-5, with 10 positions matching TRBD2. The CDR3 runs 16 residues. The trim removed 5 bases at V and 4 bases at J, leaving 10 bases unmatched. CDR1 is SEHNR and CDR2 is FQNEAQ in the germline V gene (reference sequence). CDR3 sequence reads: CASSPRLAGPRETQYF. In DNA, the CDR3 is TGTGCCAGCAGCCCGCGACTAGCGGGTCCTCGAGAGACCCAGTACTTC.

The table lists this clonotype with many counts. The chain combines TRBV7-2 with TRBJ2-1; TRBD2 aligns across 13 bases. Trimming at V came to 6 bases and at J to 4 bases, leaving 15 bases not matched to a gene. Germline values: CDR1 SGHTA, CDR2 FQGNSA. This CDR3 region has 19 residues. The CDR3 DNA is TGTGCCAGCAGTCAGTTCTCCGGGACTAGCGGGACTAGATACAATGAGCAGTTCTTC. Residues: CASSQFSGTSGTRYNEQFF.

The chain joins TRBV20-1 to TRBJ2-1, with TRBD1 matching over 7 bases. The CDR3 runs to 13 residues. Germline V gene data show CDR1 as DFQATT and CDR2 as SNEGSKA (reference sequence). Trimming took 6 bases from V and 6 from J; bases not matched to a gene: 8. The CDR3 region has the DNA TGCAGTGCCCCTCCCCCAGGGGGCAATGAGCAGTTCTTC. It yields the protein CSAPPPGGNEQFF.

In this sample, this clonotype turned up a few times. The chain recombines TRBV7-2 with TRBJ2-6; 7 bases are shared with TRBD1. V was pared by 4 bases and J by 0 bases, with 9 bases of the junction left unmatched. Germline CDR1 and CDR2: SGHTA and FQGNSA. The CDR3 loop spans 18 amino acids. CDR3 sequence reads: CASSSDRWGASGANVLTF. The CDR3 nucleotides read TGTGCCAGCAGCTCGGACAGGTGGGGCGCCTCTGGGGCCAACGTCCTGACTTTC.

The CDR3 sequence: CASSSPLDRVDTEAFF. In DNA form, the CDR3 reads TGTGCCAGCAGCTCTCCATTGGACAGGGTGGACACTGAAGCTTTCTTT. The chain employs TRBV7-9 and TRBJ1-1; 8 nucleotides align to TRBD1. CDR3 length: 16 residues. Losses at the gene ends were 4 bases for V and 3 bases for J; bases not matched to a gene: 10. Germline V CDR1 and CDR2: SEHNR, FQNEAQ (reference sequence).

V and J are TRBV4-2 and TRBJ1-1; the match to TRBD1 covers 8 bases. V lost 0 bases to trimming and J lost 5 bases; unmatched junction nucleotides: 11. The V gene's germline CDR1 is LGHNA and CDR2 YNFKEQ. The CDR3 has 17 residues. The CDR3 spells CASSQERPNRGITEAFF. The CDR3 nucleotides read TGTGCCAGCAGCCAAGAGCGCCCAAACAGGGGGATTACTGAAGCTTTCTTT.

The table lists this clonotype with a few counts. V gene TRBV5-1 combines with J gene TRBJ2-1; the match to TRBD1 covers 10 bases. The ends lost 0 bases at V and 2 bases at J; junction bases unmatched: 2. CDR3 size: 16 residues. Germline loops: CDR1 SGHRS, CDR2 YFSETQ. The CDR3 sequence is CASSLDGTGAYNEQFF. The CDR3 DNA follows: TGCGCCAGCAGCTTGGACGGGACAGGGGCCTACAATGAGCAGTTCTTC.